The 15 T cell receptor beta chains in this list originate from one sample, sequenced in a study of molecular identifiers for immune sequencing clone quantification. TCRdb passed the PCR reads through MiXCR, listing each CDR3 protein once. The sample carries about 640,000 distinct CDR3 sequences, 15% to 20% recorded once. Sequenced material: naive CD8+ T cells from blood, with Jurkat cell RNA spiked in. Subset noted: FACS-sorted CD8+CD4-CCR7+CD45RA+ naive T cells. These receptors were collected from a human donor in good health. Some libraries in this study had Jurkat cell RNA spiked in.

Only a few counts were recorded for this clonotype. The rearrangement uses TRBV5-4 and TRBJ2-7; a possible D gene is TRBD2 (6 bases). The CDR3 extends over 14 amino acids. Germline assignment: CDR1 SGHNT and CDR2 YYREEE (reference sequence). The V end lost 2 bases, the J end lost 2 bases, and 11 bases lay between the germline ends. The CDR3 sequence is CASSFLARPYEQYF. The CDR3 region has the DNA TGTGCCAGCAGCTTTCTAGCGAGACCCTACGAGCAGTACTTC.

This clonotype has ten or more counts. The chain carries TRBV3-1 and TRBJ2-3, with TRBD2 matching 10 bases. CDR1 LGHDT and CDR2 YNNKEL come from the germline V gene (reference sequence). This CDR3 has 17 residues. Trimming at V came to 2 bases and at J to 5 bases, leaving 10 bases not matched to a gene. This CDR3 is CASSQPTSGPQGDTQYF. The CDR3 nucleotides read TGTGCCAGCAGCCAACCGACTAGCGGGCCACAGGGAGATACGCAGTATTTT.

The V gene is TRBV7-9, the J gene TRBJ2-7; D gene unclear. The CDR3 is made up of 14 amino acids. The germline V and J ends were trimmed by 1 base and 3 bases, with 10 bases remaining between them. Germline assignment: CDR1 SEHNR and CDR2 FQNEAQ (reference sequence). This CDR3 is CASSLVVNFYEQYF. Written as DNA, the CDR3 is TGTGCCAGCAGCTTAGTGGTCAATTTCTACGAGCAGTACTTC.

With regard to this clonotype: Germline and junction disagree at one end, which may indicate a read error. CDR3 bases: TGTGTCAGCAGCTTAGTAGGGACAGGGAGTGAAAAACTGTTTTTT. Amino acids: CVSSLVGTGSEKLFF. This chain connects TRBV7-8 to TRBJ1-4; 9 bases match TRBD1. Germline V CDR1 and CDR2: SGHVS, FQNEAQ. The CDR3 loop spans 15 amino acids.

As for this clonotype: Given a much more abundant clone one base away, this may be a read error. The V gene is TRBV7-9, the J gene TRBJ2-5; D is undetermined. V lost 1 base, J lost 5 bases, and 11 bases lay in between. There are 14 residues in the CDR3. Looked up from germline, CDR1 is SEHNR and CDR2 is FQNEAQ (reference sequence). CDR3 protein: CASSLVARRETQYF. The CDR3 DNA follows: TGTGCCAGCAGCTTAGTCGCTAGAAGGGAGACCCAGTACTTC. The whole variable domain, remainder taken from reference TRBV7-9 and TRBJ2-5, is DTGVSQNPRHKITKRGQNVTFRCDPISEHNRLYWYRQTLGQGPEFLTYFQNEAQLEKSRLLSDRFSAERPKGSFSTLEIQRTEQGDSAMYLCASSLVARRETQYFGPGTRLLVL.

This clonotype was seen at least ten times. This sequence joins TRBV4-3 and TRBJ2-7; 8 bases are a match to TRBD2. The CDR3 runs 18 residues. With 0 bases clipped from V and 0 bases from J, the junction kept 10 bases outside the gene matches. CDR1 LGHNA and CDR2 YSLEER come from the germline V gene. CDR3 sequence (DNA): TGCGCCAGCAGCCAAGATTGGTCTAGCGGGTGGAGCTCCTACGAGCAGTACTTC. Amino acids: CASSQDWSSGWSSYEQYF.

As concerns this clonotype: A much more abundant neighbour one base away suggests this may be a read error. The chain uses TRBV27 and TRBJ2-1; TRBD2 aligns across 9 bases. Germline V lookup: CDR1 MNHEY, CDR2 SMNVEV (reference sequence). There are 15 residues in the CDR3. CDR3 protein: CTSSLSVAGVAEQFF. The CDR3 coding sequence is TGTACCAGCAGTTTGTCGGTAGCGGGAGTGGCTGAGCAGTTCTTC.

This clonotype was observed a handful of times. It may be a read error: a sequence one base away is much more abundant. The rearrangement joins TRBV28 to TRBJ2-7; 7 positions agree with TRBD2. CDR1 and CDR2 from the germline V gene are MDHEN and SYDVKM. The CDR3 has 15 residues. V lost 7 bases to trimming and J lost 2 bases; unmatched junction nucleotides: 11. The CDR3 DNA is TGTGCCAGCACCCAGCCAGCGGGATCTGCCTACGAGCAGTACTTC. It yields the protein CASTQPAGSAYEQYF.

Comments on this clonotype: Since a much larger clone is just one base distant, this may be a read error. The chain links TRBV3-1 to TRBJ1-1; TRBD1 is a possible D gene (5 bases). The germline V gene has CDR1 LGHDT and CDR2 YNNKEL (reference sequence). The CDR3 has 16 residues. The CDR3 region is CASNENDWTSPTEALF. CDR3 bases: TGTGCCAGCAACGAAAACGACTGGACATCCCCCACTGAAGCTCTCTTT.

In this sample, this clonotype turned up many times. The chain combines TRBV5-4 with TRBJ2-7, with TRBD2 matching 9 bases. Per the germline V gene, CDR1 is SGHNT and CDR2 is YYREEE (reference sequence). The CDR3 runs to 15 residues. J was trimmed by 3 bases and V by 0 bases; bases with no gene match: 4. CDR3 DNA sequence: TGTGCCAGCAGCTTGGGTAGTAGCGGGGGCTACGAGCAGTACTTC. Translation: CASSLGSSGGYEQYF.

The chain couples TRBV4-3 to TRBJ1-4, with D possibly being TRBD1 (5 bases). V was trimmed by 0 bases and J by 7 bases, leaving 15 bases between them. The CDR3 is 16 amino acids. Germline V gene sequence: CDR1 LGHNA, CDR2 YSLEER. For the CDR3, the DNA is TGCGCCAGCAGCCAAGATAGGGACGGGGATCGTGAAAAACTGTTTTTT. Its translation: CASSQDRDGDREKLFF.

The chain has TRBV30 and TRBJ2-5; 12 positions match TRBD2. The V segment lost 2 bases and the J segment 0 bases; nucleotides outside the gene matches: 4. The CDR3 sequence is 16 residues long. Germline loops: CDR1 GTSNPN, CDR2 SVGIG (reference sequence). CDR3 residues: CAWSQRLAGDQETQYF. CDR3 sequence (DNA): TGTGCCTGGAGTCAAAGACTAGCGGGGGACCAAGAGACCCAGTACTTC.

This clonotype was recorded a few times. A read error may explain this, as a much larger clone is one base away. This chain uses TRBV30 with TRBJ2-3, with D possibly called TRBD1 or TRBD2 (5 bases each). Germline values: CDR1 GTSNPN, CDR2 SVGIG (reference sequence). The CDR3 totals 17 residues. In DNA, the CDR3 is TGTGCCTGGAGTGATAGGGGAAGCGGAGCTAGCACAGGTACGCAGTATTTT. Residues: CAWSDRGSGASTGTQYF.

This clonotype was picked up many times. This chain joins TRBV4-3 and TRBJ2-6; the D is unclear. The CDR3 sequence is 16 residues long. The germline V gene has CDR1 LGHNA and CDR2 YSLEER. The V end lost 2 bases, the J end lost 2 bases, and 10 bases lay between the germline ends. The CDR3 DNA sequence: TGCGCCAGCAGCCAATGGGTGCGAGCTGGGGCCAACGTCCTGACTTTC. Its protein is CASSQWVRAGANVLTF.

This clonotype was seen repeatedly, ten times or more. The chain employs TRBV2 and TRBJ2-7; 9 bases are shared with TRBD1. The germline gives CDR1 SNHLY, CDR2 FYNNEI. The CDR3 is made up of 12 amino acids. V dropped 9 bases and J dropped 2; count of bases not matched to a gene: 2. The CDR3 region is CASRDRAYEQYF. For the CDR3, the DNA is TGTGCCAGTAGGGACAGGGCCTACGAGCAGTACTTC.